This T cell receptor (beta chain) was found in a study of blood T cell repertoires in COVID-19. For the study at large: Samples came from the United States, Italy and Spain, spanning acute and convalescent COVID-19. PBMCs, B-cell-depleted T cells, or T cells were the source of the cDNA or gDNA that made up the material.

Germline CDR1 and CDR2: SGHRS and YFSETQ. The CDR3 spans 15 residues. The J segment lost 4 bases and the V segment lost 4 bases, leaving 4 bases of the junction unmatched. The authors' processing: It was from reference gene primer amplification that nucleated cell counts were estimated. Clones were sequenced by immunoSEQ multiplex PCR, and TCRdb holds only the in-frame ones, with some missing. The D gene and trimming were derived from the DNA, and the V and J assignments and clone size from that table. This repertoire shows about 180,000 clones, roughly 82% found once; its top ten account for about 8.4%.

The V call is TRBV5-1, the J call TRBJ2-1; 11 positions match TRBD2. The material sequenced was peripheral blood. This clonotype originated in a woman between 70 and 85 years old with acute or convalescent COVID-19. The CDR3 sequence is CASSLRLAGYNEQFF. CDR3 in DNA: TGCGCCAGCAGCCTTCGACTAGCGGGGTACAATGAGCAGTTCTTC.